One sample yielded the 16 T cell receptor beta chains listed below, sequenced in a study of tumor-infiltrating lymphocytes in primary liver carcinoma (dated 2017 in TCRdb). The listed sequencing device is Illumina HiSeq 2500. Starting from approximately 460 ng total RNA, TCRbeta-specific cDNA was produced by reverse transcription with a constant-region primer and ProtoScript II reverse transcriptase. TCRbeta libraries were built with three nested multiplex PCR rounds, a slightly modified ARM-PCR procedure. Each of the first two PCR rounds ran for approximately 10 cycles using multiplex TRBV1-TRBV30 forward primers together with a Cbeta reverse primer. Through fastp at Q25 and MiXCR, TCRdb rebuilt clones from the public reads, retaining in-frame beta chains. All rows with the same CDR3 protein become a single entry with the most common DNA and genes. Counted in this sample were hundreds of thousands of distinct CDR3 sequences; around three fifths of them appeared once. The top ten hold 17% of the sample.

Blood RNA was extracted from unsorted whole blood with TRIzol reagent; germline DNA came from the DNeasy Blood & Tissue kit. Sample: peripheral blood. These receptors all come from a woman aged 30 to 39 with primary liver carcinoma and hepatitis B virus infection.

This clonotype has a count of ten or more. The gene calls are TRBV6-5 and TRBJ2-7, with 7 bases identical to TRBD2. CDR3 size: 12 residues. From germline, CDR1 is MNHEY and CDR2 SVGAGI. V lost 6 bases to trimming and J lost 9 bases; unmatched junction nucleotides: 8. In DNA form, the CDR3 reads TGTGCCAGCAGCCGACCTAGCGGAAGGCAGTACTTC. Translated, it gives CASSRPSGRQYF.

J is TRBJ2-2 and V is TRBV11-1; D is ambiguous. The V and J ends lost 3 bases and 4 bases respectively, with 12 bases between them. The V gene's germline CDR1 is SGHAT and CDR2 FQDESV (reference sequence). There are 15 residues in the CDR3. The CDR3 loop reads CASSFARASTGELFF. The CDR3 region has the DNA TGTGCCAGCAGCTTTGCGCGAGCGAGCACCGGGGAGCTGTTTTTT.

This clonotype was detected ten times or more. The DNA of the CDR3 is TGTGCCAGCAGCTCATTCGGGATGCAGGACGAGCAGTACTTC. This encodes CASSSFGMQDEQYF. This chain uses TRBV11-2 with TRBJ2-7, with D tentatively TRBD2 (5 bases). The germline V gene has CDR1 SGHAT and CDR2 FQNNGV. Trimming removed 4 bases from V and 5 bases from J, with 15 bases in between. This CDR3 region has 14 residues. Full variable domain (outside the CDR3, taken from reference TRBV11-2 and TRBJ2-7): EAGVAQSPRYKIIEKRQSVAFWCNPISGHATLYWYQQILGQGPKLLIQFQNNGVVDDSQLPKDRFSAERLKGVDSTLKIQPAKLEDSAVYLCASSSFGMQDEQYFGPGTRLTVT.

A note on this clonotype: A much larger clone differs by one base, so this may be a read error. V gene TRBV12-3 or TRBV12-4 combines with J gene TRBJ1-1, with D maybe TRBD1 (5 bases). The CDR3 has 12 amino acids. The DNA of the CDR3 is TGTGCCAGCAGTTGGGGGAACAATGAAGCTTTCTTT. It yields the protein CASSWGNNEAFF.

This clonotype was seen more than once but under ten times. The J gene is TRBJ2-5, the V gene TRBV5-6; 16 bases fit TRBD2. This CDR3 comprises 18 residues. The germline V gene has CDR1 SGHDT and CDR2 YYEEEE. V dropped 0 bases and J dropped 2; count of bases not matched to a gene: 4. CDR3 sequence (DNA): TGTGCCAGCAGCTTGGTTTGGGGACTAGCGGGAGGGCAAGAGACCCAGTACTTC. Residues: CASSLVWGLAGGQETQYF. The full variable domain, completed using reference TRBV5-6 and TRBJ2-5, is DAGVTQSPTHLIKTRGQQVTLRCSPKSGHDTVSWYQQALGQGPQFIFQYYEEEERQRGNFPDRFSGHQFPNYSSELNVNALLLGDSALYLCASSLVWGLAGGQETQYFGPGTRLLVL.

Worth noting for this clonotype: The junction departs from germline at one end; a sequencing error may be responsible. The chain is built from TRBV11-2 and TRBJ1-2; no clear D. This CDR3 contains 12 residues. Germline CDR1 reads SGHAT; CDR2 reads FQNNGV. The CDR3 is CTSSSIGFGYTF. The CDR3 nucleotides read TGTACCAGCAGCTCTATAGGGTTTGGCTACACCTTC.

This chain connects TRBV7-3 to TRBJ2-7; 9 bases map to TRBD2. The CDR3 runs to 17 residues. V lost 2 bases and J lost 0; bases outside the gene matches: 8. Germline loops: CDR1 SGHTA, CDR2 FQGTGA. CDR3 amino acids: CASSLFSGGGDSYEQYF. CDR3 DNA: TGTGCCAGCAGCTTATTTTCTGGCGGGGGGGACTCCTACGAGCAGTACTTC.

In this sample, this clonotype turned up a few times. V is TRBV6-5 and J is TRBJ1-1, with 8 bases that match TRBD1. The CDR3 runs 15 residues. Germline trimming cut 6 bases from V and 3 bases from J; bases unmatched to any gene: 9. Germline V gives CDR1 MNHEY, CDR2 SVGAGI. The CDR3 nucleotides are TGTGCCAGCAGCTACCGACAGGGGACTTACACTGAAGCTTTCTTT. This translates into CASSYRQGTYTEAFF.

The V gene is TRBV5-4, the J gene TRBJ2-1; 8 positions agree with TRBD2. Germline V CDR1 and CDR2: SGHNT, YYREEE (reference sequence). The junction had 10 bases not matched to a gene; V was cut back by 5 bases and J by 3 bases. This CDR3 comprises 16 residues. The DNA of the CDR3 is TGTGCCAGCAGGATGGCGGGCGGGAGGCTCTACAATGAGCAGTTCTTC. It specifies CASRMAGGRLYNEQFF.

V is TRBV4-1 and J is TRBJ1-1; tentatively, D is TRBD1 (5 bases). CDR1 is MGHRA, CDR2 YSYEKL, per germline. The CDR3 is 15 amino acids. Deletions cut 4 bases from V and 5 bases from J, with 17 bases between. The CDR3 region has the DNA TGCGCCAGCAGCCGGCCGCCTCGGGGGGTTACTGAAGCTTTCTTT. Protein product: CASSRPPRGVTEAFF.

This chain connects TRBV6-6 to TRBJ2-1, with 15 positions matching TRBD2. Unmatched junction bases numbered 3, after V lost 5 bases and J lost 7 bases. The CDR3 has 15 amino acids. Germline V gene lookup returns CDR1 MNHNY and CDR2 SVGAGI (reference sequence). In nucleotides, the CDR3 is TGTGCCAGCAGTGACGGACTAGCGGGAGGGAATGAGCAGTTCTTC. This codes for CASSDGLAGGNEQFF.

To note about this clonotype: The CDR3 does not end in the conserved phenylalanine or tryptophan, so this is likely a read error. CDR3 in amino acids: CSSSLDNEQFL. The CDR3 DNA reads TGTTCCAGCAGCTTAGACAATGAGCAGTTCCTC. The chain joins TRBV11-2 to TRBJ2-1; D call uncertain. The CDR3 length is 11 residues. Germline CDR1 SGHAT, CDR2 FQNNGV.

As concerns this clonotype: The junction differs from germline at one of its ends, possibly a read error. The chain links TRBV5-1 to TRBJ2-5; 7 bases map to TRBD2. The V gene's germline CDR1 is SGHRS and CDR2 YFSETQ. The CDR3 consists of 16 residues. CDR3 DNA: TGCGCCAGTAGCTTGAGCGGAGCGGGAAACATCGGGACCCAGTACTTC. It yields the protein CASSLSGAGNIGTQYF. Variable domain in full (rest from reference TRBV5-1 and TRBJ2-5): KAGVTQTPRYLIKTRGQQVTLSCSPISGHRSVSWYQQTPGQGLQFLFEYFSETQRNKGNFPGRFSGRQFSNSRSEMNVSTLELGDSALYLCASSLSGAGNIGTQYFGPGTRLLVL.

With regard to this clonotype: At one end the junction does not follow the germline gene, possibly because of a read error. The J gene is TRBJ2-1, the V gene TRBV5-8; D not resolved. This CDR3 spans 16 amino acids. Germline assignment: CDR1 SGHTS and CDR2 YDEGEE. CDR3 nucleotide sequence: TGTGTCAGCAGCTTGAACGTAGACTCTCAATGCAATGAGCAGTTCTTC. Its translation is CVSSLNVDSQCNEQFF.

Regarding this clonotype: The junction differs from germline at one of its ends, possibly a read error. The chain couples TRBV5-4 to TRBJ2-7; D is unclear. The CDR3 is made up of 13 amino acids. CDR1 SGHNT and CDR2 YYREEE come from the germline V gene (reference sequence). CDR3 coding DNA: TGTGCCAGCGGCTTGGACGCCCTCGACGAGCAGTACTTC. Protein product: CASGLDALDEQYF. The full variable domain, rest sourced from reference TRBV5-4 and TRBJ2-7, is ETGVTQSPTHLIKTRGQQVTLRCSSQSGHNTVSWYQQALGQGPQFIFQYYREEENGRGNFPPRFSGLQFPNYSSELNVNALELDDSALYLCASGLDALDEQYFGPGTRLTVT.

This clonotype occurred once. It may be a read error: a sequence one base away is much more abundant. V gene TRBV6-2 or TRBV6-3 combines with J gene TRBJ2-7; D is possibly TRBD2 (6 bases). Germline V gene data show CDR1 as MNHEY and CDR2 as SVGEGT. V lost 5 bases to trimming and J lost 1 base, with 21 bases between them. This CDR3 is built from 17 residues. CDR3 region: CASSPSFRGKVSYEQYF. The CDR3 coding sequence is TGTGCCAGCAGTCCCTCATTTCGGGGGAAGGTATCCTACGAGCAGTACTTC.